This T cell receptor beta chain was obtained from a study of blood T cell repertoires in COVID-19. Study as a whole: The study drew acute and convalescent COVID-19 samples from the United States, Italy and Spain. From T cells, B-cell-depleted T cells, or PBMCs came the material, which was cDNA or gDNA.

The CDR3 length is 14 residues. This clone was found a few times. In the original analysis: Estimation of nucleated cell counts relied on the amplification of reference gene primers. The assay was immunoSEQ multiplex PCR, and TCRdb's table has in-frame clones only and misses some. V and J calls plus clone size are reproduced from that table; the DNA served to infer D and trimming. The table has around 260,000 clones, 80% to 90% seen once. The chain recombines TRBV21-1 with TRBJ1-1. TRBV21-1 is designated a pseudogene. This clonotype originated in a woman aged 25 to 39 with active or convalescent COVID-19. Sequenced input: peripheral blood. The DNA of the CDR3 is TGTGCCAGCACCACCTCGGGGGGCGTCGCTGAAGCTTTCTTT. This codes for CASTTSGGVAEAFF.